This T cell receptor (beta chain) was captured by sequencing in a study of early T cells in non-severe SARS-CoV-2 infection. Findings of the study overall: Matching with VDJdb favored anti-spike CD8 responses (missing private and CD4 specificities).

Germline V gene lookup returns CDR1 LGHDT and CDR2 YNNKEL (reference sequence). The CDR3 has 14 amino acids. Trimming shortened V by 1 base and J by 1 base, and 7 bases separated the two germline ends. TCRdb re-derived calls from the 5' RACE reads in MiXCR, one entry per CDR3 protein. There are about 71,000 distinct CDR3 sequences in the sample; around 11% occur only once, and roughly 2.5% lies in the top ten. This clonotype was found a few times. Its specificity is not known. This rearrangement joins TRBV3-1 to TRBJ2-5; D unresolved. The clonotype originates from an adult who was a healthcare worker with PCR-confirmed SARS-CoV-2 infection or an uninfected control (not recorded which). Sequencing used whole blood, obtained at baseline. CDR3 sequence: CASSQGYSQETQYF. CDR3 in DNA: TGTGCCAGCAGCCAAGGATACAGCCAAGAGACCCAGTACTTC.